A selection of T cell receptor beta chains follows, all from one sample in a study of PD-1 blockade in classical Hodgkin lymphoma. TCRdb's copy holds only in-frame clones and misses some; the assay was immunoSEQ multiplex PCR. The repertoire includes about 110,000 clones, roughly nine tenths of them detected once, and about 20% sits in the top ten. This specimen consisted of peripheral blood mononuclear cells (PBMCs), obtained before the second cycle of nivolumab. These TCRs come from a human donor with classical Hodgkin lymphoma. Both conserved end residues are part of each CDR3. The order of the fields is D gene, clone size, V gene, J gene, CDR3 DNA, CDR3 protein. A D gene is named only where the DNA matches it firmly. Clone size, where shown, is once, few, many, or a class for clones that have expanded.

D gene: TRBD2
clone size: .
V gene: TRBV5-1
J gene: TRBJ2-1
CDR3 DNA: TGCGCCAGCAGCCTAGGACTAGCCTCGACTAACCAACCCTACAATGAGCAGTTCTTC
CDR3 protein: CASSLGLASTNQPYNEQFF

D gene: .
clone size: .
V gene: TRBV10-2
J gene: TRBJ2-3
CDR3 DNA: TGCGCCAGCAGTTCCCCCGCGGGATGGGGGAGAGATACGCAGTATTTT
CDR3 protein: CASSSPAGWGRDTQYF

D gene: TRBD1
clone size: .
V gene: TRBV15
J gene: TRBJ1-2
CDR3 DNA: TGTGCCACCAGCAGCACAGAGACAGGGTCGGCCTATGGCTACACCTTC
CDR3 protein: CATSSTETGSAYGYTF

D gene: TRBD1
clone size: .
V gene: TRBV7-7
J gene: TRBJ2-5
CDR3 DNA: TGTGCCAGCAGTCCCGGGACAGATCCCCAAGAGACCCAGTACTTC
CDR3 protein: CASSPGTDPQETQYF

D gene: .
clone size: .
V gene: TRBV29-1
J gene: TRBJ1-2
CDR3 DNA: TGCAGCGTTAGATTATTCTATGGCTACACCTTC
CDR3 protein: CSVRLFYGYTF

D gene: .
clone size: .
V gene: TRBV12-2
J gene: TRBJ1-4
CDR3 DNA: TGTGCAAGTCGCTTCAACAGGGTACTAGTTTCCCCAAATGAAAAACTGTTTTTT
CDR3 protein: CASRFNRVLVSPNEKLFF

D gene: .
clone size: .
V gene: TRBV30
J gene: TRBJ1-2
CDR3 DNA: TGTGCCTGGAGTCAAAGCCTCGGGGACCGTAACTATGGCTACACCTTC
CDR3 protein: CAWSQSLGDRNYGYTF

D gene: .
clone size: once
V gene: TRBV11-2
J gene: TRBJ1-1
CDR3 DNA: TGTGCCAGCAGCTTAGATTTGGTTTGGACAATACAGGGATGGACTGAAGCTTTCTTT
CDR3 protein: CASSLDLVWTIQGWTEAFF

D gene: .
clone size: .
V gene: TRBV9
J gene: TRBJ1-2
CDR3 DNA: TGTGCCAGCGTAGGAGGGGACGCCGGGAACTATGGCTACACCTTC
CDR3 protein: CASVGGDAGNYGYTF

D gene: .
clone size: .
V gene: TRBV19
J gene: TRBJ1-1
CDR3 DNA: TGTGCCAGCGACGTTGGGGGAGTGAATATGCAAGCTTTCTTT
CDR3 protein: CASDVGGVNMQAFF

D gene: .
clone size: .
V gene: TRBV19
J gene: TRBJ2-5
CDR3 DNA: TGTGCCAGTAGTATAGGTGGAGGGGAGACCCAGTACTTC
CDR3 protein: CASSIGGGETQYF

D gene: .
clone size: .
V gene: TRBV6-5
J gene: TRBJ1-5
CDR3 DNA: TGTGCCAGCAGTTACTCGGTACAGCTCAATCAGCCCCAGCATTTT
CDR3 protein: CASSYSVQLNQPQHF

D gene: .
clone size: .
V gene: TRBV15
J gene: TRBJ2-1
CDR3 DNA: TGTGCCACCAGCAGAGGGTTTTACAATGAGCAGTTCTTC
CDR3 protein: CATSRGFYNEQFF

D gene: .
clone size: .
V gene: TRBV6-5
J gene: TRBJ2-3
CDR3 DNA: TGTGCCAGCAGCGCACTCCTGGGGGATACGCAGTATTTT
CDR3 protein: CASSALLGDTQYF

D gene: TRBD1
clone size: .
V gene: TRBV12-5
J gene: TRBJ1-1
CDR3 DNA: TGTGCTAGTGGTTTGGTACTAACGGGACAGGGTTCTGAAGCTTTCTTT
CDR3 protein: CASGLVLTGQGSEAFF

D gene: .
clone size: .
V gene: TRBV5-8
J gene: TRBJ2-3
CDR3 DNA: TGTGCCAGCAGTAAAGGGGCTTTTCGCACAGATACGCAGTATTTT
CDR3 protein: CASSKGAFRTDTQYF

D gene: TRBD1
clone size: few
V gene: TRBV2
J gene: TRBJ2-4
CDR3 DNA: TGTGCCAGCAGCGCGGACAGGGCGGAGGGACAGTACTTC
CDR3 protein: CASSADRAEGQYF